This TCR beta chain was documented in a study of beta chain features in type 1 diabetes. Study-wide points: Highly expressing activated T cells could be over-counted with a cDNA template. Shorter templates might be favored by PCR, and equally so in patients and in controls. The naive, central memory and Treg TCRB repertoires showed an apparent similarity that was greater among patients than among healthy donors.

One heparinised draw of blood, averaging approximately 110 mL, came from each donor. This clone was seen only a few times. What it binds is not known. Other nucleotide sequences in the sample specify the same CDR3. Isolated RNA was reverse transcribed in full, so expressed TCRB transcripts were sequenced. Sequencing used immunoSEQ multiplex PCR; TCRdb keeps in-frame clones, though not all of them. The repertoire holds about 900,000 clones, with under 20% as singletons. The material sequenced was naive CD4+ T cells from blood. The source is a woman aged 18-29 years in good health.

The CDR3 sequence is CASSLLAVNTEAFF. DNA of the CDR3: TGTGCCAGCAGCTTACTGGCAGTGAACACTGAAGCTTTCTTT. The chain couples TRBV7-9 to TRBJ1-1; D not resolved. Germline V gives CDR1 SEHNR, CDR2 FQNEAQ (reference sequence). V lost 2 bases to trimming and J lost 0 bases, with 7 bases between them. CDR3 size: 14 residues.